This T cell receptor (beta chain) was observed in a study of cytomegalovirus exposure and HLA in healthy donors listed by TCRdb under 2017. Concerning the study at large: According to an earlier analysis of 587 of the donors, 150 million to 200 million T cells yielded over 90 million unique TCR beta sequences and about 300 Gb of sequence data. The study profiled the T cell repertoires of under 850 subjects by immunosequencing and related them to cytomegalovirus serostatus. The number of donors typed differed by locus, with about 629-630 for A, B, C, DRB1 and DQB1, 522 for DQA1, approximately 580 for DPA1, and about 450 for DPB1. A later genetic analysis took genome-wide SNP genotypes for about three fifths of the 666 donors and used that subset as a discovery cohort. HLA typing included class I and class II loci at four-digit resolution. In an earlier analysis of 550 to 700 of the donors, high-throughput TCR beta sequencing was used to judge whether each TCR beta V gene segment behaved as functional or pseudogenic. Among about 400 genotyped donors of the cohort, an average of about 220,000 unique TCR beta nucleotide sequences was sequenced per donor, of which approximately 18% were non-productive. To study patterns of TCR occurrence, a later analysis re-analyzed previously published TCR beta repertoires from 650 to 750 donors and added high-resolution HLA genotyping. Donor age, sex, ethnicity and CMV serostatus were compiled together with the repertoire data. The aim of the study was to test whether cataloging public T cell receptors could identify signatures of past pathogen exposure. Every repertoire in the discovery cohort had been generated on one and the same sequencing platform. High-throughput TCR immunosequencing, statistical association of individual TCRs with disease status, and machine learning were combined to predict cytomegalovirus infection status. Roughly five DR-DQ haplotypes were handled as single units for association and clustering because linkage in the cohort was strong. The later analysis used no new phenotypic data to find candidate immune exposures, relying instead on TCR beta sequences and their occurrence across donors. Among the approximately 420 genotyped donors, around 81% belonged to the genetic ancestry cluster associated with self-reported Caucasian donors. Roughly 310 gigabases of sequencing data and approximately 93 million unique TCR sequences were included in an early release covering around 600 HLA-typed donors. Along with the roughly 700-subject first cohort, a separate validation cohort of over a hundred different subjects was used. What the study reported, not specific to this receptor: Presence/absence analyses assumed roughly uniform sequencing depth across donors, an assumption that may not hold. An earlier analysis of 450 to 750 of the donors showed that most TCR beta V segments appeared in productive rearrangements either about 87% or about 30% of the time, which broadly matched IMGT annotations. Immune exposure information for the cohort was limited to CMV serostatus. When HLA alleles, especially DR and DQ, strongly co-occurred, TCR associations were difficult to assign to individual alleles. According to a later analysis, most CMV-associated TCR beta chains appeared to be HLA-restricted, and the HLA associations seemed to be driven largely by CMV exposure. The authors suggested that the approach could potentially be generalized to other disease states and immunological phenotypes. At a false discovery rate of 0.05, a later analysis linked some 17,000 TCR beta sequences to specific HLA alleles. While some public TCRs were present in many individuals, most TCR sequences turned up only very rarely across donors. In a later analysis, the rate of TCR association differed among HLA loci, with DRB1 alleles having the most associated TCRs and HLA-C alleles having the fewest. A further reported finding was that TCR beta sequences accurately predicted the HLA-A and HLA-B alleles for most subjects in the first cohort. In vitro tests confirmed that three of the cytomegalovirus-associated TCR beta chains recognize cytomegalovirus antigens. The 87-base-pair reads could not distinguish some IMGT-functional V segments, including TRBV6-2 and TRBV6-3, so those segments were excluded. Because counts were too low, about 15 rarely observed V segments, including chromosome 9 orphons, were left out of the earlier analysis of 500 to 750 of the donors. A cluster of highly shared sequence variants was judged likely to be a technical artifact of the sequencing pipeline. In a later genetic analysis, fewer N-insertions in productive TCRs were reported among donors in an Asian-associated ancestry cluster than the 666-donor mean. Linkage disequilibrium might explain the correlated functional status among segregating V segments, but an unknown experimental factor could not be excluded. A later analysis found that HLA-associated TCR beta chains were more clonally expanded and had lower generation probabilities than equally common non-associated chains. The classifier was reported to diagnose cytomegalovirus status with high specificity and sensitivity in both the original and validation cohorts. HLA typing was unavailable for some donors at each locus, so association tests used only the typed subset. In a later genetic analysis, a missense DCLRE1C variant was associated with V-gene and J-gene trimming of TCR beta chains, and the association was replicated in an independent cohort. In this cohort, only TCR beta chains were sequenced, and detectable features were limited by the absence of alpha or paired-chain data. Several of the top co-occurrence clusters appeared to be linked to parvovirus B19, influenza, CMV and Epstein-Barr virus, according to a later analysis. The study gave a list of about 160 TCR beta chains associated with cytomegalovirus.

Libraries were built with the immunoSEQ multiplex PCR assay. For the multiplex PCR, a mixture combining 60 forward primers for TCR Vbeta segments and 13 reverse primers for TCR Jbeta segments was used. A multiplex PCR assay on genomic DNA amplified the CDR3 region of rearranged TCR beta genes. The Illumina HiSeq System was used to sequence the amplified TCR beta libraries as 87-base-pair reads. Turning to the authors' computational methods: In a later analysis, 70 million to 95 million unique TCR beta chains were counted across the roughly 700 repertoires, and roughly 11 million of these chains were shared by at least two donors. Raw reads were error-corrected and collapsed into unique sequences with a nearest-neighbor algorithm that merged closely related sequences to remove PCR and sequencing errors. To assign V, D and J gene segments, CDR3 sequences were aligned to IMGT reference sequences. Each retained sequence needed at least a six-nucleotide match to both a V gene segment and a J gene segment. Rearrangements were called productive when the CDR3 lacked stop codons and stayed in frame with V and J; all others were non-productive. CDR3 was defined according to IMGT convention as the region running from the second conserved V-encoded cysteine to the conserved J-encoded phenylalanine. Sequences without an unambiguous match to a single V gene segment were excluded from the earlier analysis of 450 to 750 of the donors. In an earlier analysis of a few hundred of the donors, V segments were called functional above 56.7% productive rearrangements and were called segregating when the between-donor standard deviation exceeded 5%. A statistical classification framework was built to diagnose cytomegalovirus status from the catalog of TCR beta chain sequences. In a later analysis, TCR nucleotide sequences were compared against IMGT/GENE-DB human TR gene sequences so that V and J genes could be assigned. In a later analysis, CDR3 sequences and most-parsimonious VDJ recombination scenarios were assigned using the TCRdist pipeline. In a later analysis, every TCR beta chain was defined by the combination of its CDR3 amino acid sequence and its V-gene family, and reads without a unique V-gene family were dropped. A later analysis removed roughly 590 highly shared, low-generation-probability nucleotide sequences to deal with suspected cross-contamination and a sequencing artifact. A later analysis calculated a clonal expansion index for each public chain from normalized within-repertoire ranks of inferred template counts. In a later analysis, generation probabilities were computed using a VDJ recombination model fitted to out-of-frame rearrangements, and the results were checked against IGoR. A later analysis scored TCR-TCR, TCR-HLA and TCR-CMV co-occurrence with hypergeometric tests, applying a repertoire-size bias correction to TCR pairs. A later analysis estimated false discovery rates by permuting HLA or CMV assignments 20 times. A later analysis grouped co-occurring TCRs with DBSCAN, adding TCRdist sequence similarity when clustering within HLA-allele-positive subsets. Repertoires with fewer than 30,000 or more than 120,000 public chains were left out of co-occurrence clustering, as were about five repertoires with anomalous nucleotide sharing. Drawn from immuneACCESS, this table holds only the in-frame rearrangements with V and J called that TCRdb kept. Clones are partly lost; checked studies trace under half to an unresolved V gene and leave the rest unexplained. Clonal size and the V and J genes are those of that table, whereas D and trimming came from the DNA. The sample profile shows about 140,000 clones; about two thirds of them were found once. The ten largest clones take up approximately 4.2% of the sample.

The CDR3 covers 13 residues, taking in both the cysteine and the phenylalanine. Solely the CDR3 DNA is kept, with 39 bases framed from the first base. Per the germline V gene, MNHNS is the CDR1 and SASEGT is the CDR2. The trim is 3 bases for V and 5 bases for J, with a gap of 9 bases between the germline ends. As for this clone: Its antigen is unknown. No much larger clonotype is one base removed from it; base qualities were not supplied.

In total, approximately 700 healthy bone marrow donors made up the cohort. All cohort members were sampled while nominally healthy, although unrecorded immune exposures were likely present. The donor tested CMV seropositive, placing the donor among the 289 seropositive members of the cohort. Every donor gave a peripheral blood sample, and the peripheral blood mononuclear cells from that sample were used for TCR beta sequencing. Genomic DNA extraction from the blood cell samples was performed with the Qiagen DNeasy Blood Extraction Kit. The rearrangement joined TRBV6-1 to TRBJ2-3; no D gene can be assigned with confidence. Material: PBMCs. This TCR was recovered from a man aged 50-59 years in good health and CMV-seropositive. The CDR3 has the sequence CASSDWQLDTQYF. The nucleotide sequence reads as follows: TGTGCCAGCAGTGATTGGCAGTTAGATACGCAGTATTTT.